This is a list of T cell receptor beta chains from one sample in a study of shared clonotypes between healthy human individuals. The repertoire was sequenced with immunoSEQ multiplex PCR; TCRdb's copy has only in-frame clones and lacks some. The table records roughly 2 million clones, around 95% of them present only once. The specimen sequenced was naive CD4+ T cells sorted from blood. Receptors were obtained from a man aged 18 to 29 in good health. The CDR3 runs from the conserved cysteine through the conserved F or W. D genes are given only for firm matches.

v_gene: TRBV19
j_gene: TRBJ1-1
d_gene: TRBD1
CDR3aa: CASSNGQDLQNTEAFF

v_gene: TRBV10-3
j_gene: TRBJ2-2
d_gene: TRBD2
CDR3aa: CAMEAGGPRGTGELFF

v_gene: TRBV4-1
j_gene: TRBJ2-1
d_gene: TRBD2
CDR3aa: CASSPGLAGYNEQFF

v_gene: TRBV28
j_gene: TRBJ1-5
d_gene: NA
CDR3aa: CASRTWDQPQHF

v_gene: TRBV9
j_gene: TRBJ2-5
d_gene: TRBD1
CDR3aa: CASSVAPGQGWGETQYF

v_gene: TRBV7-2
j_gene: TRBJ2-3
d_gene: NA
CDR3aa: CASSLGLADTQYF

v_gene: TRBV29-1
j_gene: TRBJ2-7
d_gene: TRBD2
CDR3aa: CSPQPGGNYEQYF

v_gene: TRBV6-1
j_gene: TRBJ1-5
d_gene: NA
CDR3aa: CASSEVAGGAGNQPQHF

v_gene: TRBV19
j_gene: TRBJ1-6
d_gene: NA
CDR3aa: CASSIGEQPNSPLHF

v_gene: TRBV7-8
j_gene: TRBJ2-5
d_gene: NA
CDR3aa: CASSLAGLNNFETQYF

v_gene: TRBV2
j_gene: TRBJ2-3
d_gene: TRBD2
CDR3aa: CASGASGSGGTQYF

v_gene: TRBV5-1
j_gene: TRBJ2-1
d_gene: TRBD2
CDR3aa: CASSPPLADNEQFF

v_gene: TRBV9
j_gene: TRBJ2-3
d_gene: NA
CDR3aa: CASSVDSSTDTQYF

v_gene: TRBV5-1
j_gene: TRBJ2-7
d_gene: NA
CDR3aa: CASSLGVAGEQYF

v_gene: TRBV7-2
j_gene: TRBJ2-3
d_gene: NA
CDR3aa: CASPRPPSTDTQYF

v_gene: TRBV5-1
j_gene: TRBJ1-1
d_gene: NA
CDR3aa: CASSFRRRDTEAFF

v_gene: TRBV5-6
j_gene: TRBJ1-5
d_gene: TRBD1
CDR3aa: CASSWGQTHQPQHF

v_gene: TRBV6-5
j_gene: TRBJ2-5
d_gene: NA
CDR3aa: CASSRGGAQETQYF

v_gene: TRBV9
j_gene: TRBJ1-2
d_gene: NA
CDR3aa: CASSVGQGTSYGYTF

v_gene: TRBV5-6
j_gene: TRBJ2-3
d_gene: NA
CDR3aa: CASSLFEARDTQYF

v_gene: TRBV11-2
j_gene: TRBJ1-2
d_gene: NA
CDR3aa: CASSLARASGYTF

v_gene: TRBV6-1
j_gene: TRBJ1-2
d_gene: TRBD1
CDR3aa: CASSVDRGGYGYTF

v_gene: TRBV7-3
j_gene: TRBJ2-5
d_gene: NA
CDR3aa: CASSRSGLETQYF

v_gene: TRBV19
j_gene: TRBJ1-6
d_gene: TRBD1
CDR3aa: CASSSEGDRGSSPLHF

v_gene: TRBV2
j_gene: TRBJ2-7
d_gene: TRBD1
CDR3aa: CASRGQGSYEQYF

v_gene: TRBV6-4
j_gene: TRBJ1-1
d_gene: TRBD1
CDR3aa: CASIRLTGVGTEAFF

v_gene: TRBV5-4
j_gene: TRBJ2-3
d_gene: TRBD1
CDR3aa: CASRTGGGRTDTQYF

v_gene: TRBV7-9
j_gene: TRBJ1-6
d_gene: TRBD1
CDR3aa: CASSHDRVGSPLHF

v_gene: TRBV2
j_gene: TRBJ1-2
d_gene: NA
CDR3aa: CASSGGSWDYGYTF

v_gene: TRBV6-1
j_gene: TRBJ2-1
d_gene: TRBD2
CDR3aa: CASSDRTSGRSWLNEQFF

v_gene: TRBV5-4
j_gene: TRBJ2-3
d_gene: NA
CDR3aa: CASSLTGTDTQYF

v_gene: TRBV2
j_gene: TRBJ1-3
d_gene: NA
CDR3aa: CASQVQRSSGNTIYF

v_gene: TRBV6-1
j_gene: TRBJ2-7
d_gene: NA
CDR3aa: CASSERETRQYF

v_gene: TRBV29-1
j_gene: TRBJ1-2
d_gene: TRBD1
CDR3aa: CSVGQGNGYTF

v_gene: TRBV7-9
j_gene: TRBJ2-1
d_gene: NA
CDR3aa: CASSLDVNEQFF

v_gene: TRBV29-1
j_gene: TRBJ1-1
d_gene: NA
CDR3aa: CSVGRPNTEAFF

v_gene: TRBV11-2
j_gene: TRBJ1-2
d_gene: NA
CDR3aa: CASSLAPWGENYGYTF